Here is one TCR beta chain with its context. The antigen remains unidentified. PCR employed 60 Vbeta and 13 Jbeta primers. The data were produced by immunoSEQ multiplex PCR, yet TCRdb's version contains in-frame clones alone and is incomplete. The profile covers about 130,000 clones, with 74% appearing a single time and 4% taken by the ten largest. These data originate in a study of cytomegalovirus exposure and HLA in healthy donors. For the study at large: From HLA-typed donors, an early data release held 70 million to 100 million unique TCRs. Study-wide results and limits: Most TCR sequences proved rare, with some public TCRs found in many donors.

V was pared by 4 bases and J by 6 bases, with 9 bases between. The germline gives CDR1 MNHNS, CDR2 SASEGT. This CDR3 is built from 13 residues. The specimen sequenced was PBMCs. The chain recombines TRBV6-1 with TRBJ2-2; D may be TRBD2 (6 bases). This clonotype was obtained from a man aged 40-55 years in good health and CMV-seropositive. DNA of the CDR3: TGTGCCAGCAGTGTCTCTAGCGCCGGGGAGCTGTTTTTT. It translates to CASSVSSAGELFF.